These 27 T cell receptor beta chains came from one sample sequenced in a study of blood T cell repertoires in COVID-19. Assay: immunoSEQ multiplex PCR; the TCRdb copy retains only in-frame clones and omits some. This repertoire shows hundreds of thousands of clones, about nine tenths found once; its top ten account for 11%. Material: peripheral blood. Every receptor here comes from a man aged 50-59 years with COVID-19, enrolled during active disease.

This clone was found a few times. The gene calls are TRBV5-4 and TRBJ2-6, with TRBD1 as a possible D gene (6 bases). Germline V gives CDR1 SGHNT, CDR2 YYREEE (reference sequence). This CDR3 contains 18 residues. V was shortened by 0 bases and J by 0 bases, with 13 bases between the two germline ends. The CDR3 protein is CASSLEGEGSSGANVLTF. For the CDR3, the DNA is TGTGCCAGCAGCTTGGAGGGGGAAGGGAGCTCTGGGGCCAACGTCCTGACTTTC.

The chain uses TRBV25-1 and TRBJ1-2, with D possibly TRBD1 on 6 matching bases. The CDR3 spans 15 residues. The V end lost 4 bases, the J end lost 4 bases, and 16 bases lay between the germline ends. Per germline, CDR1 MGHDK and CDR2 SYGVNS. CDR3 amino acids: CASSGDRTPLYGYTF. The CDR3 DNA reads TGTGCCAGCAGTGGTGACAGGACGCCGCTCTATGGCTACACCTTC.

In DNA, the CDR3 is TGTGCCAGCTCATTGCGGGAGTCGGGCACCGGGGAGCTGTTTTTT. Translation gives CASSLRESGTGELFF. This chain joins TRBV18 and TRBJ2-2; 7 nucleotides match TRBD2. The ends lost 5 bases at V and 4 bases at J; junction bases unmatched: 7. The germline CDR1 and CDR2 sequences are KGHSH and LQKENI. This CDR3 region has 15 residues.

In DNA, the CDR3 is TGTGCCAGTACCCCGGACAGGGATAATGAAAAACTGTTTTTT. Translated, it gives CASTPDRDNEKLFF. The chain combines TRBV19 with TRBJ1-4, with 8 bases identical to TRBD1. There are 14 residues in the CDR3. V was pared by 7 bases and J by 4 bases, with 5 bases of the junction left unmatched. Germline lookup yields CDR1 LNHDA and CDR2 SQIVND (reference sequence).

The chain employs TRBV5-4 and TRBJ1-2; D may be TRBD1 (5 bases). With 0 bases removed from V and 8 bases from J, the gap between germline ends came to 11 bases. This CDR3 comprises 13 residues. Germline V gives CDR1 SGHNT, CDR2 YYREEE (reference sequence). The CDR3 protein is CASSLEGQRGYTF. In DNA form, the CDR3 reads TGTGCCAGCAGCTTGGAGGGGCAGCGAGGCTACACCTTC.

This clone was counted between two and nine times. The chain recombines TRBV10-3 with TRBJ1-6; 10 bases line up with TRBD1. The CDR3 sequence is 15 residues long. Trimming at V came to 6 bases and at J to 6 bases, leaving 5 bases not matched to a gene. The V gene's germline CDR1 is ENHRY and CDR2 SYGVKD. CDR3 bases: TGTGCCATCAGCCTCGGGACAGGGGCTAATTCACCCCTCCACTTT. Translating gives CAISLGTGANSPLHF.

The J gene is TRBJ1-5, the V gene TRBV5-1; D might be TRBD1 (6 bases). V lost 0 bases and J lost 5, with 12 bases in between. The CDR3 covers 15 residues. Germline CDR1 reads SGHRS; CDR2 reads YFSETQ. This chain's CDR3 is CASSLEGGEDQPQHF. The CDR3 DNA sequence: TGCGCCAGCAGCTTGGAAGGGGGTGAAGATCAGCCCCAGCATTTT.

The genes are TRBV7-2 and TRBJ1-2, with D perhaps TRBD1 (6 bases). This CDR3 spans 15 amino acids. Germline loops: CDR1 SGHTA, CDR2 FQGNSA. Trimming shortened V by 2 bases and J by 4 bases, and 14 bases separated the two germline ends. This CDR3 is CASSLLQGRGYGYTF. The CDR3 coding sequence is TGTGCCAGCAGCTTATTACAGGGAAGGGGCTATGGCTACACCTTC.

This clone was seen more than once but under ten times. V and J are TRBV2 and TRBJ2-5, with D possibly matching TRBD1 (6 bases). Trimming pared 4 bases from V and 2 bases from J, leaving 11 bases between. This CDR3 contains 14 residues. Per the germline V gene, CDR1 is SNHLY and CDR2 is FYNNEI. The CDR3 DNA reads as TGTGCCAGCAGTGTGACAGGCACTCAAGAGACCCAGTACTTC. Translating it yields CASSVTGTQETQYF.

This chain joins TRBV7-6 and TRBJ2-1, with D possibly being TRBD2 (6 bases). This CDR3 comprises 15 residues. The germline V and J ends were trimmed by 5 bases and 2 bases, with 13 bases remaining between them. Germline V lookup: CDR1 SGHVS, CDR2 FNYEAQ. The CDR3 coding sequence is TGTGCCAGCAGCATGGGAGGCGGGCCCTACAATGAGCAGTTCTTC. Its translation is CASSMGGGPYNEQFF.

The chain is built from TRBV6-5 and TRBJ2-7, with 12 bases fitting TRBD2. The CDR3 extends over 15 amino acids. With V trimmed by 6 bases and J by 7 bases, 10 bases remained unmatched. The germline gives CDR1 MNHEY, CDR2 SVGAGI. CDR3 coding DNA: TGTGCCAGCAGGCCTCTACTAGCGGGAGGTTATGAGCAGTACTTC. Translating it yields CASRPLLAGGYEQYF.

V usage is TRBV12-5 and J usage is TRBJ2-7; TRBD1 matches at 7 bases. V was clipped by 5 bases and J by 3 bases; unmatched bases: 4. This CDR3 is 13 amino acids long. Germline CDR1 reads LGHNT; CDR2 reads FRNRAP. The CDR3 reads CASGGTANYEQYF. The CDR3 DNA reads TGTGCTAGTGGTGGGACAGCAAACTACGAGCAGTACTTC.

V gene TRBV6-1 combines with J gene TRBJ2-4, with 14 positions matching TRBD2. CDR3 size: 16 residues. CDR1 and CDR2 from the germline V gene are MNHNS and SASEGT. The junction had 0 bases not matched to a gene; V was cut back by 1 base and J by 4 bases. Here the CDR3 DNA reads TGTGCCAGCAGTGAAGGACTAGCGGGAGGGAAAAACATTCAGTACTTC. Translating gives CASSEGLAGGKNIQYF.

J is TRBJ2-5 and V is TRBV11-2; D is perhaps TRBD1 (5 bases). Trimming removed 0 bases from V and 0 bases from J, with 14 bases in between. CDR1 and CDR2 (germline): SGHAT, FQNNGV. The CDR3 sequence is 17 residues long. In nucleotides, the CDR3 is TGTGCCAGCAGCTTAGATCGGACAAGTCGGTACCAAGAGACCCAGTACTTC. Translation gives CASSLDRTSRYQETQYF.

The chain employs TRBV3-1 (or the pseudogene TRBV3-2) and TRBJ2-1; no firm D call. The CDR3 has 18 residues. The V and J ends lost 1 base and 0 bases respectively, with 16 bases between them. Germline V gene data show CDR1 as LGHDT and CDR2 as YNNKEL (reference sequence). This CDR3 reads CASSQVVTAPFSYNEQFF. In DNA, the CDR3 is TGTGCCAGCAGCCAAGTGGTTACAGCCCCGTTCTCCTACAATGAGCAGTTCTTC.

The V call is TRBV10-3, the J call TRBJ2-2; D might be TRBD1 (6 bases). CDR1 and CDR2 (germline): ENHRY, SYGVKD. The CDR3 runs 14 residues. Trimming took 4 bases from V and 7 from J, leaving 13 bases between them. Here the CDR3 DNA reads TGTGCCATCAGTGCCACAGGGCCTTTCGGGGAGCTGTTTTTT. Translated: CAISATGPFGELFF.

The chain is built from TRBV9 and TRBJ2-1; the D gene is possibly TRBD2 (6 bases). The CDR3 loop spans 14 amino acids. V lost 4 bases and J lost 7, with 15 bases in between. Germline V CDR1 and CDR2: SGDLS, YYNGEE. CDR3 residues: CASSSYQGGNEQFF. The DNA for the CDR3 is TGTGCCAGCAGCTCCTACCAAGGAGGGAATGAGCAGTTCTTC.

This chain connects TRBV7-3 to TRBJ2-7; 8 positions agree with TRBD1. The CDR3 sequence is 13 residues long. CDR1 is SGHTA and CDR2 is FQGTGA in the germline V gene. The J segment lost 4 bases and the V segment lost 2 bases, leaving 1 base of the junction unmatched. The CDR3: CASSLDRGYEQYF. The CDR3 DNA reads TGTGCCAGCAGCTTAGACAGGGGTTACGAGCAGTACTTC.

The V gene is TRBV2, the J gene TRBJ2-7, with D tentatively TRBD2 (5 bases). Trimming pared 6 bases from V and 7 bases from J, leaving 10 bases between. The germline V gene has CDR1 SNHLY and CDR2 FYNNEI. CDR3 length equals 11 residues. CDR3 sequence (DNA): TGTGCCAGCAGCGAGGACTTAGAGCAGTACTTC. Its translation is CASSEDLEQYF.

V is TRBV5-1 and J is TRBJ2-3, with D uncertain. In germline, CDR1 is SGHRS, CDR2 YFSETQ. Trimming shortened V by 6 bases and J by 2 bases, and 10 bases separated the two germline ends. The CDR3 length is 13 residues. CDR3 bases: TGCGCCAGCACCCCCCGTCCCACAGATACGCAGTATTTT. Residues: CASTPRPTDTQYF.

This clone was seen more than once but under ten times. V usage is TRBV19 and J usage is TRBJ2-1; a possible D gene is TRBD1 (5 bases). The V gene lost 6 bases and the J gene lost 10 bases, with 16 bases spanning the gap. Germline-derived CDR1 and CDR2 are LNHDA and SQIVND (reference sequence). The CDR3 extends over 13 amino acids. CDR3 DNA sequence: TGTGCCAGTAGCTTATCACCAGACAGCGAGCAGTTCTTC. Residues: CASSLSPDSEQFF.

CDR3 amino acids: CASSLRGQEGYTF. DNA for the CDR3: TGTGCCAGCAGTCTCAGGGGGCAGGAGGGCTACACCTTC. The V gene is TRBV6-6, the J gene TRBJ1-2, with TRBD1 matching 8 bases. The CDR3 covers 13 residues. V shed 5 bases and J 8 bases; nucleotides not matched to a gene: 7. Germline V gene lookup returns CDR1 MNHNY and CDR2 SVGAGI (reference sequence).

The chain recombines TRBV5-1 with TRBJ2-1; tentative D call: TRBD2 (5 bases). This CDR3 contains 16 residues. Germline CDR1 and CDR2: SGHRS and YFSETQ. V was trimmed by 0 bases and J by 6 bases, leaving 16 bases between them. The CDR3 region is CASSLVPGRAGNEQFF. In nucleotides, the CDR3 is TGCGCCAGCAGCTTGGTTCCGGGAAGGGCAGGCAATGAGCAGTTCTTC.

This clone was picked up one time. V gene TRBV7-8 combines with J gene TRBJ2-1; the match to TRBD2 covers 11 bases. The germline V gene has CDR1 SGHVS and CDR2 FQNEAQ. V trimming: 6 bases; J trimming: 9 bases; junction bases outside the gene matches: 10. This CDR3 spans 15 amino acids. CDR3 sequence: CASRGVAGGPGEQFF. The CDR3 DNA sequence: TGTGCCAGCAGGGGGGTAGCGGGAGGGCCGGGTGAGCAGTTCTTC.

This chain connects TRBV9 to TRBJ2-3; tentative D call: TRBD1 (5 bases). The CDR3 loop spans 17 amino acids. Germline loops: CDR1 SGDLS, CDR2 YYNGEE. V was cut by 0 bases and J by 1 base, with 15 bases left in between. CDR3 sequence (DNA): TGTGCCAGCAGCGTAGGTCTTCTAGGGGTTCGCACAGATACGCAGTATTTT. It is translated as CASSVGLLGVRTDTQYF.

The rearrangement links TRBV19 to TRBJ1-5; no definite D call. The V gene lost 0 bases and the J gene lost 6 bases, with 12 bases spanning the gap. Germline V lookup: CDR1 LNHDA, CDR2 SQIVND (reference sequence). The CDR3 sequence is 15 residues long. CDR3 sequence: CASSIDKMSGQPQHF. The CDR3, as DNA: TGTGCCAGTAGTATAGATAAGATGAGTGGTCAGCCCCAGCATTTT.

The sample holds one count of this clone. The V call is TRBV5-6, the J call TRBJ2-6; 8 bases are a match to TRBD1. The trim removed 2 bases at V and 2 bases at J, leaving 6 bases unmatched. Germline V gives CDR1 SGHDT, CDR2 YYEEEE. This CDR3 has 17 amino acids. Here the CDR3 reads CASSFGQGNAGANVLTF. Written as DNA, the CDR3 is TGTGCCAGCAGCTTCGGACAGGGTAATGCTGGGGCCAACGTCCTGACTTTC.